This TCR beta chain was sequenced during a study of T cell repertoires in ileal Crohn's disease. For the study at large: The M6 sample came from neoterminal ileum during colonoscopy after surgery. Overall study findings and caveats: Clonal expansions were more frequent in active smokers than non-smokers at surgery.

The time point denotes: neoterminal ileum biopsy at postoperative endoscopy, about 6 months after surgery. Comment on this clone: The antigen remains unidentified.

Trimming removed 0 bases from V and 5 bases from J, with 11 bases in between. The CDR3 is 14 amino acids. Germline-derived CDR1 and CDR2 are SGHNT and YYREEE (reference sequence). Sequencing used immunoSEQ multiplex PCR; TCRdb keeps in-frame clones, though not all of them. The sample holds some 1,200 clones, 75% to 90% seen once. The origin of this receptor is an adult with Crohn's disease. Sequencing was done on a sample of ileal tissue. The V call is TRBV5-4, the J call TRBJ1-2, with D perhaps TRBD1 (6 bases). The chain's CDR3 is CASSLDPTGYGYTF. CDR3 sequence (DNA): TGTGCCAGCAGCTTGGACCCGACAGGATATGGCTACACCTTC.